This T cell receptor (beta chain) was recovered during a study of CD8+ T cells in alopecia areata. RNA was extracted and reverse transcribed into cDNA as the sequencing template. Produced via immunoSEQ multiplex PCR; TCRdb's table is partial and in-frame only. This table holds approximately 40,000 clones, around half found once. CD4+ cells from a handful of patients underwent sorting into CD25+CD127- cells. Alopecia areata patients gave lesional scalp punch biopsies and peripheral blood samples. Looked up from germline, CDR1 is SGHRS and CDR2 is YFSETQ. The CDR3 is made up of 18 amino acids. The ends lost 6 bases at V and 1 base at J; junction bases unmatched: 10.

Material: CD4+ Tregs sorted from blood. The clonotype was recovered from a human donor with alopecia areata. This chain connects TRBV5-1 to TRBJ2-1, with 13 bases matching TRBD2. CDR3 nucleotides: TGCGCCAGCACCCACGGACTAGCGGGAGAGGGTTCCTACAATGAGCAGTTCTTC. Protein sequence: CASTHGLAGEGSYNEQFF.